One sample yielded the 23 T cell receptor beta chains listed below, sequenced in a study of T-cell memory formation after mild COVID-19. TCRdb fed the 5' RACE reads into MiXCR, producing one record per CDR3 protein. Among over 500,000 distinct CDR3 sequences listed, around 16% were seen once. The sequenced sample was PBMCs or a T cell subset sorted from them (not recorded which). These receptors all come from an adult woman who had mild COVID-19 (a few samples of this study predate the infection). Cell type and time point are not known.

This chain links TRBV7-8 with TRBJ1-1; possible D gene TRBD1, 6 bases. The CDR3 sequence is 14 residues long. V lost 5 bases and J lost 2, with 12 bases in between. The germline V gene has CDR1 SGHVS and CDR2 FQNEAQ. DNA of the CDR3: TGTGCCAGCAGCCTCCGGGACATAAACACTGAAGCTTTCTTT. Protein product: CASSLRDINTEAFF.

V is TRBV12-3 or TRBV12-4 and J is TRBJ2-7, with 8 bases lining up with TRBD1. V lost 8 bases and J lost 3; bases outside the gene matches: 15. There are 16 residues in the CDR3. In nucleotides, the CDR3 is TGTGCCAGCGGATTAGTCCGCTGGACAGGGCGCTACGAGCAGTACTTC. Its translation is CASGLVRWTGRYEQYF.

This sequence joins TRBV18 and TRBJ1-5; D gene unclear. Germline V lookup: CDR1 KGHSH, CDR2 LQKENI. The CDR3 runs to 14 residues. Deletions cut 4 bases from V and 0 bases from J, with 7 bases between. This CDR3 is CASSQEYSNQPQHF. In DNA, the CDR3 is TGTGCCAGCTCACAGGAATATAGCAATCAGCCCCAGCATTTT.

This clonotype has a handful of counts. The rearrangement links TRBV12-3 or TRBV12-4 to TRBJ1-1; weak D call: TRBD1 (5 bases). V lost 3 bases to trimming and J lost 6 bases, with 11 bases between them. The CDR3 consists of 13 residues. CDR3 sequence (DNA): TGTGCCAGCAGTTTTGCGGGAGGGGCTGAAGCTTTCTTT. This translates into CASSFAGGAEAFF.

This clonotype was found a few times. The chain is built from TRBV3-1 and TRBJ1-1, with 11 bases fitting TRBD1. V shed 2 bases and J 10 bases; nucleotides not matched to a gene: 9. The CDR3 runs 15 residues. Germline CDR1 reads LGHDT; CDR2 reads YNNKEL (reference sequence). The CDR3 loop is CASSQRTGGKRSAFF. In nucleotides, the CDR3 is TGTGCCAGCAGCCAAAGGACAGGGGGCAAAAGGTCAGCTTTCTTT.

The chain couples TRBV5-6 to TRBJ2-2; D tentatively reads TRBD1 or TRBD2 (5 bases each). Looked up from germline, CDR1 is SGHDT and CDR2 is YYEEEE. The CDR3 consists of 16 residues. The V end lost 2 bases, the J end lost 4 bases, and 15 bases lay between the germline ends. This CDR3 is CASSLVGAASTGELFF. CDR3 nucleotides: TGTGCCAGCAGCTTAGTCGGGGCTGCGAGCACCGGGGAGCTGTTTTTT. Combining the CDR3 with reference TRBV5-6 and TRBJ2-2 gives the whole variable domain DAGVTQSPTHLIKTRGQQVTLRCSPKSGHDTVSWYQQALGQGPQFIFQYYEEEERQRGNFPDRFSGHQFPNYSSELNVNALLLGDSALYLCASSLVGAASTGELFFGEGSRLTVL.

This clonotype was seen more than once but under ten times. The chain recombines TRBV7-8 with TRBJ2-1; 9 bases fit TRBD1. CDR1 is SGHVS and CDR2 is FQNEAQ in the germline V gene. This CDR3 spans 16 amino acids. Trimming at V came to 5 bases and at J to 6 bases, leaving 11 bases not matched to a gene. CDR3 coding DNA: TGTGCCAGCAGCCCCCGAGGGACAGGGCTTTCCAATGAGCAGTTCTTC. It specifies CASSPRGTGLSNEQFF.

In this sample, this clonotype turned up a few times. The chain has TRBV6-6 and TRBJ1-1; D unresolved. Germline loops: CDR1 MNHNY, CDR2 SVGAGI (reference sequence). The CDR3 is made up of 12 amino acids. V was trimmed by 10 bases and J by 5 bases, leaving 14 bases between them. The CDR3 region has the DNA TGTGCCACGACCGTCGGAGTGACTGAAGCTTTCTTT. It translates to CATTVGVTEAFF.

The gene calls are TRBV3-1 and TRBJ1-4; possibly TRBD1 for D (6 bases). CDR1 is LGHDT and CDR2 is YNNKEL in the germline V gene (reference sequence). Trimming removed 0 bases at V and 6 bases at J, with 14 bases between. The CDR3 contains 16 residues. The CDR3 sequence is CASSQEFRDTDEKLFF. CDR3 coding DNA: TGTGCCAGCAGCCAAGAGTTCCGGGACACTGATGAAAAACTGTTTTTT.

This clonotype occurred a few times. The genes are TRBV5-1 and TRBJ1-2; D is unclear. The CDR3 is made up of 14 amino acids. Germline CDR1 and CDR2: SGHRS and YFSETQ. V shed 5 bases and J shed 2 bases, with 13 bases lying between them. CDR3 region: CASRVQAHNYGYTF. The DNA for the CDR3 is TGCGCCAGCAGAGTTCAGGCTCACAACTATGGCTACACCTTC.

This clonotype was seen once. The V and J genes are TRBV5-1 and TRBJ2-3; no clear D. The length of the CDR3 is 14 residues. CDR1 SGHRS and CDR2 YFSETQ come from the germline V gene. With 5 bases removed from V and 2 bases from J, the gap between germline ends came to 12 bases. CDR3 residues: CASSRAEYTDTQYF. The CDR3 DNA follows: TGCGCCAGCAGTCGGGCGGAGTACACAGATACGCAGTATTTT.

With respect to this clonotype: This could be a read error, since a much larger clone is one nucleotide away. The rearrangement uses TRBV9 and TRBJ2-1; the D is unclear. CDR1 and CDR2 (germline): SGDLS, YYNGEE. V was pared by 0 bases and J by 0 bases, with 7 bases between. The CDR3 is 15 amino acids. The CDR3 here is CASSVGASSYNEQFF. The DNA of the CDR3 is TGTGCCAGCAGCGTAGGCGCGAGCTCCTACAATGAGCAGTTCTTC.

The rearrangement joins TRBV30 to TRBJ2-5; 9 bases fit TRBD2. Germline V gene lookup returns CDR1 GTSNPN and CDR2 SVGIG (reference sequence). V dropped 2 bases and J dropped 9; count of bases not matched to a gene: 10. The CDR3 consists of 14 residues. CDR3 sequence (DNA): TGTGCCTGGAGTTTTACTGGACTAGCGAAGGCCCAGTACTTC. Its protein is CAWSFTGLAKAQYF.

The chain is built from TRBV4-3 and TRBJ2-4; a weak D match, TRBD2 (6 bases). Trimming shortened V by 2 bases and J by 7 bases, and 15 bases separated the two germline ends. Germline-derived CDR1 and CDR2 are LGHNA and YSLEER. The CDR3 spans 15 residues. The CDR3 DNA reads TGCGCCAGCAGCCAAATCGAGGGACTTGGGAACATTCAGTACTTC. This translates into CASSQIEGLGNIQYF.

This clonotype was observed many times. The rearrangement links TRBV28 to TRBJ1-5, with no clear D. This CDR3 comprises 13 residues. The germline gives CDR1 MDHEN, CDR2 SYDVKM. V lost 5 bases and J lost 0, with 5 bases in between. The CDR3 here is CASSPDSNQPQHF. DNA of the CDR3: TGTGCCAGCAGTCCCGATAGCAATCAGCCCCAGCATTTT.

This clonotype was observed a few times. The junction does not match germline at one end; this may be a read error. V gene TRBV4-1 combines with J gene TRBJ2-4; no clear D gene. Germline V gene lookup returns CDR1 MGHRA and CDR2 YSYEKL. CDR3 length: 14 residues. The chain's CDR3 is CASSKDQSKNIQYF. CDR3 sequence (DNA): TGCGCCAGCAGCAAAGACCAGTCCAAAAACATTCAGTACTTC.

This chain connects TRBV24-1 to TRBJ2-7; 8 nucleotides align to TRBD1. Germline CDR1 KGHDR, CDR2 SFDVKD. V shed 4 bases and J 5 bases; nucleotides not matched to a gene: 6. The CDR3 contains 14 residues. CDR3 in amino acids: CATSERHRGDEQYF. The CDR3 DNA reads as TGTGCCACCAGTGAACGGCACAGGGGGGACGAGCAGTACTTC.

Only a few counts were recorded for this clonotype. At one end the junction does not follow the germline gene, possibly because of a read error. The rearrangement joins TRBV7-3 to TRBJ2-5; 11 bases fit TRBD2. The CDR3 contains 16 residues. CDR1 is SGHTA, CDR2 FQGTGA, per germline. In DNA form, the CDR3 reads TGTGTCAGCAGCTCGGGACTAGCGGCCTTCCAAGAGACCCAGTACTTC. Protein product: CVSSSGLAAFQETQYF.

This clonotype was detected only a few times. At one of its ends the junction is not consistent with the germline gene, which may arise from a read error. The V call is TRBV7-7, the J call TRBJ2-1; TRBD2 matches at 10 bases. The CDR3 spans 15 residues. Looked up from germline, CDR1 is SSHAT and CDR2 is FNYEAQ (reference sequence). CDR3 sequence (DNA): TGTGCTAGCAGCCTACTAGCGGGAAGCCGGAGTGAGCAGTTCTTC. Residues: CASSLLAGSRSEQFF.

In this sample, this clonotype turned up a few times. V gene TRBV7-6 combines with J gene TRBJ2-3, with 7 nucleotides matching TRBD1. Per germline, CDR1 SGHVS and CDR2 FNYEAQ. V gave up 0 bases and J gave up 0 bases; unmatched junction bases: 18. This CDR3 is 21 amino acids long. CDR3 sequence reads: CASSLASPGQRRIPSTDTQYF. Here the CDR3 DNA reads TGTGCCAGCAGCTTAGCCTCACCGGGACAGCGGAGGATTCCTAGCACAGATACGCAGTATTTT.

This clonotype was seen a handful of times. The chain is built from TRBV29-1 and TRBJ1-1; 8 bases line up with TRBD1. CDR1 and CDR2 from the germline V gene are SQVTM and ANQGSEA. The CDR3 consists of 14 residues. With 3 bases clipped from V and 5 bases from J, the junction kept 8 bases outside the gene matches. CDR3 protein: CSVEATGVKTEAFF. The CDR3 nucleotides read TGCAGCGTTGAGGCGACAGGGGTTAAGACTGAAGCTTTCTTT.

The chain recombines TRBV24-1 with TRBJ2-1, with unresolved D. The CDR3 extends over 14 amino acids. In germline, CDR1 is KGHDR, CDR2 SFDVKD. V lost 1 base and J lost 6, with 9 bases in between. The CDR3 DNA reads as TGTGCCACCAGTGATTTCCCACTCCCCAATGAGCAGTTCTTC. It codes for CATSDFPLPNEQFF.

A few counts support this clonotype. The chain's CDR3 is CASSLRQRRTEAFF. The CDR3, as DNA: TGTGCCAGCAGTCTAAGACAGCGACGGACTGAAGCTTTCTTT. The chain couples TRBV3-1 to TRBJ1-1; possible D gene TRBD1, 5 bases. The germline CDR1 and CDR2 sequences are LGHDT and YNNKEL (reference sequence). Trimming stripped 6 bases from V and 5 bases from J, with 16 bases between. The CDR3 length is 14 residues.